One sample yielded the 10 T cell receptor beta chains listed below, sequenced in a study of brain T cells in children with intractable seizures. Clones were sequenced by immunoSEQ multiplex PCR, and TCRdb holds only the in-frame ones, with some missing. The table lists 100,000 to 120,000 clones, approximately 94% of them singletons. The specimen comprised peripheral blood, sampled at surgery. These receptors were collected from a boy younger than two with hemimegalencephaly and intractable seizures.

The rearrangement uses TRBV6-5 and TRBJ1-6; 7 bases match TRBD1. The V gene's germline CDR1 is MNHEY and CDR2 SVGAGI. This CDR3 comprises 15 residues. The J segment lost 7 bases and the V segment lost 6 bases, leaving 9 bases of the junction unmatched. In nucleotides, the CDR3 is TGTGCCAGCAGGGGGCGGGGACAGAGAAATTCACCCCTCCACTTT. It codes for CASRGRGQRNSPLHF.

Only one count was recorded for this clone. This CDR3 is CASRGTGEEQYF. In DNA form, the CDR3 reads TGTGCCAGCAGGGGGACAGGGGAGGAGCAGTACTTC. The chain recombines TRBV2 with TRBJ2-7, with TRBD1 matching over 10 bases. Per the germline V gene, CDR1 is SNHLY and CDR2 is FYNNEI. Losses at the gene ends were 6 bases for V and 7 bases for J; bases not matched to a gene: 3. CDR3 length: 12 residues.

The table lists this clone with a count of one. This chain connects TRBV19 to TRBJ2-5, with D unclear. Germline CDR1 is LNHDA and CDR2 is SQIVND (reference sequence). This CDR3 region has 10 residues. Trimming removed 8 bases from V and 5 bases from J, with 6 bases in between. CDR3 in amino acids: CASLAETQYF. The CDR3 bases are TGTGCCAGTCTCGCGGAGACCCAGTACTTC. The entire variable domain, with the rest obtained from reference TRBV19 and TRBJ2-5, is as follows: DGGITQSPKYLFRKEGQNVTLSCEQNLNHDAMYWYRQDPGQGLRLIYYSQIVNDFQKGDIAEGYSVSREKKESFPLTVTSAQKNPTAFYLCASLAETQYFGPGTRLLVL.

The J gene is TRBJ2-7, the V gene TRBV6-2 or TRBV6-3; D possibly uses TRBD1 or TRBD2 (5 bases each). CDR3 length equals 15 residues. Germline V gene sequence: CDR1 MNHEY, CDR2 SVGEGT. Trimming left V 4 bases short and J 3 bases short, with 16 bases between. The CDR3 loop reads CASSSYRDGFYEQYF. CDR3 DNA sequence: TGTGCCAGCAGTTCTTACCGGGACGGATTCTACGAGCAGTACTTC.

The V call is TRBV10-3, the J call TRBJ2-3; 8 bases agree with TRBD2. The junction had 7 bases not matched to a gene; V was cut back by 2 bases and J by 3 bases. The germline V gene encodes CDR1 ENHRY and CDR2 SYGVKD. The CDR3 loop spans 16 amino acids. The chain's CDR3 is CAISELSGSRTDTQYF. DNA for the CDR3: TGTGCCATCAGTGAGCTCAGCGGGAGTAGGACAGATACGCAGTATTTT.

The chain links TRBV29-1 to TRBJ1-4; a weak D match, TRBD1 (6 bases). V was shortened by 3 bases and J by 8 bases, with 16 bases between the two germline ends. Germline CDR1 and CDR2: SQVTM and ANQGSEA. This CDR3 comprises 14 residues. CDR3 bases: TGCAGCGTTGATGGGGGGCGCGGTAAGGAAAAACTGTTTTTT. Protein product: CSVDGGRGKEKLFF.

This chain links TRBV29-1 with TRBJ2-5, with a weak D call TRBD1 (5 bases). Germline values: CDR1 SQVTM, CDR2 ANQGSEA. This CDR3 is 14 amino acids long. Trimming stripped 1 base from V and 5 bases from J, with 14 bases between. CDR3 sequence (DNA): TGCAGCGTTGAAGTAGGGGCAGGGCGGGAGACCCAGTACTTC. Translation gives CSVEVGAGRETQYF.

For the CDR3, the DNA is TGTGCCAGCAGTTTAACTAGCGCGAGACTCTACGAGCAGTACTTC. Its translation is CASSLTSARLYEQYF. The chain combines TRBV28 with TRBJ2-7, with 7 bases fitting TRBD2. CDR1 is MDHEN and CDR2 is SYDVKM in the germline V gene. The CDR3 covers 15 residues. The V and J ends lost 2 bases and 3 bases, in that order; junction bases with no gene match: 7.

This chain joins TRBV5-6 and TRBJ1-2, with 9 bases lining up with TRBD1. V lost 3 bases to trimming and J lost 6 bases; unmatched junction nucleotides: 9. CDR3 length: 15 residues. Germline CDR1 SGHDT, CDR2 YYEEEE. The CDR3 loop is CASSWPGTGRHGYTF. In nucleotides, the CDR3 is TGTGCCAGCAGCTGGCCCGGGACAGGGCGTCATGGCTACACCTTC.

The CDR3 bases are TGTGCCAGCTGTACCCCGGGACTAGCGGGAGTGGGCACAGATACGCAGTATTTT. Protein product: CASCTPGLAGVGTDTQYF. The V gene is TRBV28, the J gene TRBJ2-3; 14 bases are a match to TRBD2. The V and J ends lost 8 bases and 1 base, in that order; junction bases with no gene match: 11. This CDR3 is 18 amino acids long. Germline CDR1 reads MDHEN; CDR2 reads SYDVKM. The whole variable domain, filled in from reference TRBV28 and TRBJ2-3, reads DVKVTQSSRYLVKRTGEKVFLECVQDMDHENMFWYRQDPGLGLRLIYFSYDVKMKEKGDIPEGYSVSREKKERFSLILESASTNQTSMYLCASCTPGLAGVGTDTQYFGPGTRLTVL.